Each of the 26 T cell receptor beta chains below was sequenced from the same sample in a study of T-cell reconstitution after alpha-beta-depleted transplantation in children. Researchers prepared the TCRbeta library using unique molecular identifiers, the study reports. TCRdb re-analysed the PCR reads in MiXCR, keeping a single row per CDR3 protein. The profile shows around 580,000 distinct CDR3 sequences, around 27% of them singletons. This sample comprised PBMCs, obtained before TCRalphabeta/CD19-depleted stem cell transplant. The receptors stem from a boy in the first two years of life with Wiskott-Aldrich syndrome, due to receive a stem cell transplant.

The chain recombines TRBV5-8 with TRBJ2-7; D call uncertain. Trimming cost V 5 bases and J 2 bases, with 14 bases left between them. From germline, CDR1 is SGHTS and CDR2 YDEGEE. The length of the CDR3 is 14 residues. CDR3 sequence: CASSRLGKTYEQYF. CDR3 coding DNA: TGTGCCAGCAGTCGGCTTGGGAAGACCTACGAGCAGTACTTC.

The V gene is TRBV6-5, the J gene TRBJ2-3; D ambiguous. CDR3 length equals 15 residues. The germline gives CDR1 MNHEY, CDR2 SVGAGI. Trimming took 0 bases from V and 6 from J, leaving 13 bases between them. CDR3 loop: CASSYSGPLGDTQYF. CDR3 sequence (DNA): TGTGCCAGCAGTTACTCAGGCCCACTGGGGGATACGCAGTATTTT.

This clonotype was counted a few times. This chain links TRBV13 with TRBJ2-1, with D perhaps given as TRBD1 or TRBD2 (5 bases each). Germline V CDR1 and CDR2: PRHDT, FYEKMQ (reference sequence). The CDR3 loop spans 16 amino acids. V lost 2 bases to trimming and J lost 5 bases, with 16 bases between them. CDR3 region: CASSLSAYGANNEQFF. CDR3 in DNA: TGTGCCAGCAGCTTATCTGCCTACGGGGCCAACAATGAGCAGTTCTTC.

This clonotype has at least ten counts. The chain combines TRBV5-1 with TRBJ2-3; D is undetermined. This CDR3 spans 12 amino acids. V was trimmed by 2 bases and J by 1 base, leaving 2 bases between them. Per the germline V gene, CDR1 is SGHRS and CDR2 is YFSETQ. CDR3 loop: CASSFRTDTQYF. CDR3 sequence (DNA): TGCGCCAGCAGCTTCCGCACAGATACGCAGTATTTT.

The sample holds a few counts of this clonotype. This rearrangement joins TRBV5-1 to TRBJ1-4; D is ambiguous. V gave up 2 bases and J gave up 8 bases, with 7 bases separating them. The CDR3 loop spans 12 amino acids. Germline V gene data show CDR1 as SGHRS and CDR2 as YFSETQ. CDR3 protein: CASSFGGEKLFF. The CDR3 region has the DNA TGCGCCAGCAGCTTCGGTGGCGAAAAACTGTTTTTT.

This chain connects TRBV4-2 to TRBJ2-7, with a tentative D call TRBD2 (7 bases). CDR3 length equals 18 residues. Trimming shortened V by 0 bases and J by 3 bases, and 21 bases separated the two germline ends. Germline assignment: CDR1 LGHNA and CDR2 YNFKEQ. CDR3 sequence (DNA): TGTGCCAGCAGCCAAGATGACTACGGGGGGCTTGCGGGCTACGAGCAGTACTTC. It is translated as CASSQDDYGGLAGYEQYF.

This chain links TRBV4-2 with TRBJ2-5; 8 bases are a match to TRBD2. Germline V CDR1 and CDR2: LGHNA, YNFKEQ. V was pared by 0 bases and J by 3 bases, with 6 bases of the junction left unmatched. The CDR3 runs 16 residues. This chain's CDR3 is CASSQDPGGPEETQYF. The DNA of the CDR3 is TGTGCCAGCAGCCAAGATCCGGGAGGGCCGGAAGAGACCCAGTACTTC.

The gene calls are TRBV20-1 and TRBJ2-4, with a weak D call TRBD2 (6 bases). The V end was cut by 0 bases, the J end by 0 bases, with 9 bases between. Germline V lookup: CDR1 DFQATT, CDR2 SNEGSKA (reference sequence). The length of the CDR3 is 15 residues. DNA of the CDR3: TGCAGTGCTAGAGACGGAGGGGAAGCCAAAAACATTCAGTACTTC. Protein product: CSARDGGEAKNIQYF.

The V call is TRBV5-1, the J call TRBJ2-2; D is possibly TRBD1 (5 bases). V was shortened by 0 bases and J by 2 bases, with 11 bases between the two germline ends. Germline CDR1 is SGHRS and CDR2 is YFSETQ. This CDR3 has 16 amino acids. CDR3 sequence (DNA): TGCGCCAGCAGCTTGGTGCGGACAAGAAACACCGGGGAGCTGTTTTTT. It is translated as CASSLVRTRNTGELFF.

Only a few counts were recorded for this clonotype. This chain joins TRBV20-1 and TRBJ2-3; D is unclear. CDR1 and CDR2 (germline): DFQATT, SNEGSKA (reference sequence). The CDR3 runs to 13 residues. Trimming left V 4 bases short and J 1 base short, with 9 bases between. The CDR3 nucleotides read TGCAGTGCTACCTTCCAGCGCACAGATACGCAGTATTTT. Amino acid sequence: CSATFQRTDTQYF.

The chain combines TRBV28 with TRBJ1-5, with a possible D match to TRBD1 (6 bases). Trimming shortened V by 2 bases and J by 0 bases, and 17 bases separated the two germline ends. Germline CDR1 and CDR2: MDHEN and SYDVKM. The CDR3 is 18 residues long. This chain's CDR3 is CASSLPLTTGYSNQPQHF. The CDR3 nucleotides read TGTGCCAGCAGTTTACCCCTGACGACAGGATATAGCAATCAGCCCCAGCATTTT.

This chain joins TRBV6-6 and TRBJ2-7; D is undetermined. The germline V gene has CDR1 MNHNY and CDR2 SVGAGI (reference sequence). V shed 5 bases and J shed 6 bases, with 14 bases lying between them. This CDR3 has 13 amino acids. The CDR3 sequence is CASSLTPRGEQYF. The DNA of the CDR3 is TGTGCCAGCAGTCTGACTCCCCGCGGCGAGCAGTACTTC.

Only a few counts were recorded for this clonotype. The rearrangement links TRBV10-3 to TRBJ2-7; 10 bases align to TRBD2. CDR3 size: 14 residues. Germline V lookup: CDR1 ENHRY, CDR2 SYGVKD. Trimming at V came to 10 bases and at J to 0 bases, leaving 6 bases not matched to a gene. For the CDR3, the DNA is TGTGCCACCCTCAGCGGGAGGGCCTCCTACGAGCAGTACTTC. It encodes CATLSGRASYEQYF.

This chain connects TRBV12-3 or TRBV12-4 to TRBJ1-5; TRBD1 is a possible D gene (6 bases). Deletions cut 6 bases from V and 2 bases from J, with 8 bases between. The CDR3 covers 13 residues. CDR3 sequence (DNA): TGTGCCAGCAGGCCAGGGGGCAATCAGCCCCAGCATTTT. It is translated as CASRPGGNQPQHF.

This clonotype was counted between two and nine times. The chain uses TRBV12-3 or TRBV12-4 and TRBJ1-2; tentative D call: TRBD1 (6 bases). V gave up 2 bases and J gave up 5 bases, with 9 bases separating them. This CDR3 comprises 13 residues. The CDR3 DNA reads TGTGCCAGCAGTTTATGGGGGGCGTATGGCTACACCTTC. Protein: CASSLWGAYGYTF.

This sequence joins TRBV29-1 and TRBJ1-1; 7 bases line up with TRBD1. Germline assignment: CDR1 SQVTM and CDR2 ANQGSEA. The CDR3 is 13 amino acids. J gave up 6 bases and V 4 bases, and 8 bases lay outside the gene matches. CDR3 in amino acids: CSVAQGRKAEAFF. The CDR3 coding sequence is TGCAGCGTTGCACAGGGGCGTAAGGCTGAAGCTTTCTTT.

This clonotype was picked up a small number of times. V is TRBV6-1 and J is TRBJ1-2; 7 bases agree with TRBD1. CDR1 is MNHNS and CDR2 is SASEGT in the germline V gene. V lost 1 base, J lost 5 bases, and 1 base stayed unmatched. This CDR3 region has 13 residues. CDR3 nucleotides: TGTGCCAGCAGTGAAGTCAGGGGGTATGGCTACACCTTC. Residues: CASSEVRGYGYTF.

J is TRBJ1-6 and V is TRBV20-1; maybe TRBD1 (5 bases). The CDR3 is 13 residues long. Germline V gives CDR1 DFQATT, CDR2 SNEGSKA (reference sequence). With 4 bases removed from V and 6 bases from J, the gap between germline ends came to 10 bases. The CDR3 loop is CSATGTANSPLHF. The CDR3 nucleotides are TGCAGTGCTACCGGGACGGCTAATTCACCCCTCCACTTT.

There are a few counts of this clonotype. The CDR3 DNA reads TGTGCCAGCAGCTTGCGGGGGGCCCTCGTCGGGGAGCTGTTTTTT. It encodes CASSLRGALVGELFF. This chain joins TRBV5-6 and TRBJ2-2; the D gene is possibly TRBD2 (7 bases). This CDR3 contains 15 residues. Deletions cut 1 base from V and 7 bases from J, with 14 bases between. Germline values: CDR1 SGHDT, CDR2 YYEEEE.

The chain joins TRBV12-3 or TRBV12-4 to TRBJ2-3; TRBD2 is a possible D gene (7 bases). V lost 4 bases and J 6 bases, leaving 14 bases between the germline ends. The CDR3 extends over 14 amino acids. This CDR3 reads CASSSTGGGDTQYF. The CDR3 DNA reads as TGTGCCAGCAGTTCAACTGGGGGGGGCGATACGCAGTATTTT.

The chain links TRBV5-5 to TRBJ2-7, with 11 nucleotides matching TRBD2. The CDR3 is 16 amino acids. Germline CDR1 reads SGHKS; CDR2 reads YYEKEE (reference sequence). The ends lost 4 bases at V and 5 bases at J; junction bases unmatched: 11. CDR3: CASSLSGLAALHEQYF. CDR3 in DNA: TGTGCCAGCAGCCTGTCGGGACTAGCGGCCCTTCACGAGCAGTACTTC.

The CDR3 DNA sequence: TGTGCCAGCAGCTTCCGGACAGGGGGTGTAGATGGCTACACCTTC. Its protein is CASSFRTGGVDGYTF. V is TRBV5-5 and J is TRBJ1-2, with 10 positions matching TRBD1. Trimming cost V 2 bases and J 6 bases; bases outside gene matches: 7. Germline V gene lookup returns CDR1 SGHKS and CDR2 YYEKEE (reference sequence). CDR3 length: 15 residues. Variable domain in full (rest from reference TRBV5-5 and TRBJ1-2): DAGVTQSPTHLIKTRGQQVTLRCSPISGHKSVSWYQQVLGQGPQFIFQYYEKEERGRGNFPDRFSARQFPNYSSELNVNALLLGDSALYLCASSFRTGGVDGYTFGSGTRLTVV.

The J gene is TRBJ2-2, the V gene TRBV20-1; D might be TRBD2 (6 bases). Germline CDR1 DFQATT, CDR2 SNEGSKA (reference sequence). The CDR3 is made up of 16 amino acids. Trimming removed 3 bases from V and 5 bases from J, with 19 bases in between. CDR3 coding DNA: TGCAGTGCTAGGAGGCCGGGGGTTATCAGTACCGGGGAGCTGTTTTTT. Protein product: CSARRPGVISTGELFF.

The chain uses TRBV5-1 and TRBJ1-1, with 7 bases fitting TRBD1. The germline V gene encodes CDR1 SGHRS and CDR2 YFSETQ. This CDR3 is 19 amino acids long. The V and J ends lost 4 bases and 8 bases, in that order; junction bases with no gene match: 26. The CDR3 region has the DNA TGCGCCAGCAGCGTAACAGGGGAGTGGGGAGCGCGAGCCGAAGAAGAAGCTTTCTTT. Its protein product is CASSVTGEWGARAEEEAFF. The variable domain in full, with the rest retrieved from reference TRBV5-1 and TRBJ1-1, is KAGVTQTPRYLIKTRGQQVTLSCSPISGHRSVSWYQQTPGQGLQFLFEYFSETQRNKGNFPGRFSGRQFSNSRSEMNVSTLELGDSALYLCASSVTGEWGARAEEEAFFGQGTRLTVV.

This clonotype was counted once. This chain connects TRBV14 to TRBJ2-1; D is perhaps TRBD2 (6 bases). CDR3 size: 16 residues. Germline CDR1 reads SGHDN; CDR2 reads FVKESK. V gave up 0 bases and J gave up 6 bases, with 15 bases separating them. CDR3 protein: CASSQDWVGGSNEQFF. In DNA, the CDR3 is TGTGCCAGCAGCCAAGATTGGGTCGGGGGAAGCAATGAGCAGTTCTTC.

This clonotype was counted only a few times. The CDR3 reads CATSRDRGSSSYNEQFF. CDR3 in DNA: TGTGCCACCAGCAGAGATCGGGGCAGCAGCTCCTACAATGAGCAGTTCTTC. This chain joins TRBV15 and TRBJ2-1; D is possibly TRBD1 or TRBD2 (5 bases each). The CDR3 is made up of 17 amino acids. The germline CDR1 and CDR2 sequences are LNHNV and YYDKDF (reference sequence). V gave up 0 bases and J gave up 0 bases, with 12 bases separating them.